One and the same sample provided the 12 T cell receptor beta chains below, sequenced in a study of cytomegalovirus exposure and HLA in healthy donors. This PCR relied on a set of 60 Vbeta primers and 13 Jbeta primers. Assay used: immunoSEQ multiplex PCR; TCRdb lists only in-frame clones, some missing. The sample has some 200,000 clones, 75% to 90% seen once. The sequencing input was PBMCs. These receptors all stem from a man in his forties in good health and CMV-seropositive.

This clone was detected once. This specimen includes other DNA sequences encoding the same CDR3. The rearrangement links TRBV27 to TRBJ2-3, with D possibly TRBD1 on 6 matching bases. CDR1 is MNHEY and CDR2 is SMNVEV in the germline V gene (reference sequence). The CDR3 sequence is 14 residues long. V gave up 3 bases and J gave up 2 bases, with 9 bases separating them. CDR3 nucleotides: TGTGCCAGCAGTTTTCAGGGGTCCACAGATACGCAGTATTTT. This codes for CASSFQGSTDTQYF.

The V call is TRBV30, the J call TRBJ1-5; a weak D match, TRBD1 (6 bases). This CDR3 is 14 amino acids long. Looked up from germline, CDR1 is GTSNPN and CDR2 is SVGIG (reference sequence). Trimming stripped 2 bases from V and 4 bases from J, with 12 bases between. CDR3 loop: CAWSSGTKNQPQHF. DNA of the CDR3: TGTGCCTGGAGTTCCGGGACAAAGAATCAGCCCCAGCATTTT. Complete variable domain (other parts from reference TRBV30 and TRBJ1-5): SQTIHQWPATLVQPVGSPLSLECTVEGTSNPNLYWYRQAAGRGLQLLFYSVGIGQISSEVPQNLSASRPQDRQFILSSKKLLLSDSGFYLCAWSSGTKNQPQHFGDGTRLSIL.

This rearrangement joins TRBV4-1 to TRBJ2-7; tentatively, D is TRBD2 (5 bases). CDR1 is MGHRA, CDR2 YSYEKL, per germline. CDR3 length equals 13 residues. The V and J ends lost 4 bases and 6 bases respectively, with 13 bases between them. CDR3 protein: CASSPGSEGEQYF. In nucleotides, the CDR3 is TGCGCCAGCAGCCCCGGATCCGAGGGCGAGCAGTACTTC.

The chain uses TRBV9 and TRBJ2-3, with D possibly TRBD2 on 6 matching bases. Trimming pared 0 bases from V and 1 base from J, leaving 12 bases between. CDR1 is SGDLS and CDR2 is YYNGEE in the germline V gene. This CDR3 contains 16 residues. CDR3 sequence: CASSVGPGGGTDTQYF. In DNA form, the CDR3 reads TGTGCCAGCAGCGTAGGGCCCGGAGGGGGCACAGATACGCAGTATTTT.

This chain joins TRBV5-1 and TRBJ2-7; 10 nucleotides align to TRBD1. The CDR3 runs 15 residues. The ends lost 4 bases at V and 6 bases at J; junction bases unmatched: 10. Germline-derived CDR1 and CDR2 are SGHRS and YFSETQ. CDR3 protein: CASSPGQGMTGEQYF. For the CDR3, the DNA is TGCGCCAGCAGCCCGGGACAGGGGATGACCGGCGAGCAGTACTTC.

The CDR3 loop reads CATRPLPYGYTF. In DNA, the CDR3 is TGTGCCACCCGTCCCCTTCCCTATGGCTACACCTTC. The J gene is TRBJ1-2, the V gene TRBV6-1; no reliable D call. Germline CDR1 and CDR2: MNHNS and SASEGT. The CDR3 extends over 12 amino acids. V was clipped by 10 bases and J by 4 bases, with 13 bases between them.

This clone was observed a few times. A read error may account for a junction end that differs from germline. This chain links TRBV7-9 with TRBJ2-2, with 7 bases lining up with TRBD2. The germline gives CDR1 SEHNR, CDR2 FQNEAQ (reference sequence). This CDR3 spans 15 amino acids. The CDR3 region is CSSSRQRGGTGELFF. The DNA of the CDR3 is TGTTCCAGCAGCCGCCAGCGGGGAGGCACCGGGGAGCTGTTTTTT.

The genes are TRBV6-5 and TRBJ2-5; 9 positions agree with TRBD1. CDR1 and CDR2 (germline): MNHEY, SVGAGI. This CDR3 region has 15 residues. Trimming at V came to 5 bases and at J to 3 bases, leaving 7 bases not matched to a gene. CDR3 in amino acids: CASSIGQGFEETQYF. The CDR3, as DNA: TGTGCCAGCAGTATAGGACAGGGGTTCGAAGAGACCCAGTACTTC.

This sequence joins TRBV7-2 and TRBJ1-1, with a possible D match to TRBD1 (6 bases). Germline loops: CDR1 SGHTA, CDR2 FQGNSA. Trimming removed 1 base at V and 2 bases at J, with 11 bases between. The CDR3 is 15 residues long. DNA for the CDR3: TGTGCCAGCAGCTTAGTGAACAGGGTTAACACTGAAGCTTTCTTT. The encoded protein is CASSLVNRVNTEAFF.

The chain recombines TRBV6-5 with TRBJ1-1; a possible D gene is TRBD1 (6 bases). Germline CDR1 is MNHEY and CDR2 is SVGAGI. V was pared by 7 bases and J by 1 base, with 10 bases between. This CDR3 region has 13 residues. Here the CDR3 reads CASTGQWNTEAFF. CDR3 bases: TGTGCCAGCACGGGACAATGGAACACTGAAGCTTTCTTT.

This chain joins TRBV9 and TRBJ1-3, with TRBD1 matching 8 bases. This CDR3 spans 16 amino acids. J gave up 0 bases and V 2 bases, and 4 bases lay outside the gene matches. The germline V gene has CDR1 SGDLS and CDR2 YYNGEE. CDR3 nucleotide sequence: TGTGCCAGCAGCGTTGTGGGACAGGCCTCTGGAAACACCATATATTTT. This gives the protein CASSVVGQASGNTIYF.

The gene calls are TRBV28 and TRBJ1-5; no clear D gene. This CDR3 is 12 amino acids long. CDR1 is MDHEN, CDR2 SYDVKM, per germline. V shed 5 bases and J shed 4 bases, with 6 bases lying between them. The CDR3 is CASSQVNQPQHF. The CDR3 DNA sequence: TGTGCCAGCAGTCAGGTAAATCAGCCCCAGCATTTT.